The 17 T cell receptor beta chains below all came from one sample that was sequenced in a study of immune heterogeneity within non-small cell lung tumors (dated by TCRdb to 2016 to 2019). Genomic DNA was extracted from bulk tumor tissue and used as the TCR template, and around 540 ng gDNA was amplified per sample. During surgery, several biopsies were collected from each primary tumor and placed as far from one another as possible within the tumor mass. The study cohort was described as untreated and was composed of newly diagnosed NSCLC cases undergoing curative surgery. Sequencing used a HiSeq X Ten. The TCR beta CDR3 region was amplified with a multiplex PCR system whose first round ran for approximately 10 cycles using 32 V-gene forward primers and 13 J-gene reverse primers. Through fastp at Q25 and MiXCR, TCRdb rebuilt clones from the public reads, retaining in-frame beta chains. All rows with the same CDR3 protein become a single entry with the most common DNA and genes. Present in this sample are roughly 1,200 distinct CDR3 sequences, 30% to 35% of which were seen just once. The ten largest clonotypes hold about 39% of the sample.

Sequenced material: lung tumor tissue. All receptors come from a man aged 55 to 70 with non-small cell lung cancer.

This rearrangement joins TRBV4-3 to TRBJ2-4; possibly TRBD1 for D (6 bases). The germline V and J ends were trimmed by 1 base and 9 bases, with 16 bases remaining between them. Per germline, CDR1 LGHNA and CDR2 YSLEER. The CDR3 is made up of 15 amino acids. CDR3 sequence: CASSQARDTVRIQYF. CDR3 nucleotides: TGCGCCAGCAGCCAAGCACGGGACACGGTTCGCATTCAGTACTTC.

This rearrangement joins TRBV10-3 to TRBJ1-5; TRBD1 matches 8 bases. Germline lookup yields CDR1 ENHRY and CDR2 SYGVKD. This CDR3 spans 14 amino acids. Germline trimming cut 10 bases from V and 0 bases from J; bases unmatched to any gene: 5. CDR3 protein: CATGTGYSNQPQHF. The CDR3 region has the DNA TGTGCCACGGGGACAGGTTATAGCAATCAGCCCCAGCATTTT.

The V and J genes are TRBV28 and TRBJ2-7; TRBD2 matches at 8 bases. This CDR3 contains 16 residues. V shed 5 bases and J 4 bases; nucleotides not matched to a gene: 13. Germline values: CDR1 MDHEN, CDR2 SYDVKM. The CDR3 sequence: CASSPTIAGKQYEQYF. The CDR3 DNA is TGTGCCAGCAGTCCAACAATAGCGGGAAAGCAGTACGAGCAGTACTTC.

In its sample, this clonotype was seen a few times. This chain uses TRBV29-1 with TRBJ2-7, with TRBD1 identical over 7 bases. The V and J ends lost 6 bases and 4 bases, in that order; junction bases with no gene match: 6. CDR3 length: 12 residues. Per germline, CDR1 SQVTM and CDR2 ANQGSEA. CDR3 sequence: CSVTGWAYEQYF. In DNA form, the CDR3 reads TGCAGCGTGACAGGGTGGGCTTACGAGCAGTACTTC.

Regarding this clonotype: Just one base apart from a much larger clone, this may be a read error. This is likely a read error, given that the CDR3 carries no conserved phenylalanine or tryptophan at its end. The chain recombines TRBV11-2 with TRBJ2-7; D is unresolved. V was trimmed by 3 bases and J by 3 bases, leaving 6 bases between them. The CDR3 runs 12 residues. Germline V gene sequence: CDR1 SGHAT, CDR2 FQNNGV. The CDR3 DNA sequence: TGTGCCAGCAGCTTCATCCTCTACGAGCAGTACTGC. It yields the protein CASSFILYEQYC.

By proportion, this clonotype is large. The rearrangement uses TRBV27 and TRBJ2-2; the match to TRBD1 covers 7 bases. Losses at the gene ends were 3 bases for V and 0 bases for J; bases not matched to a gene: 4. Germline V gene lookup returns CDR1 MNHEY and CDR2 SMNVEV (reference sequence). This CDR3 contains 16 residues. Here the CDR3 reads CASSFYGTANTGELFF. The CDR3, as DNA: TGTGCCAGCAGTTTCTATGGGACAGCGAACACCGGGGAGCTGTTTTTT.

The V call is TRBV4-1, the J call TRBJ2-7; 7 nucleotides align to TRBD1. Germline CDR1 reads MGHRA; CDR2 reads YSYEKL. The CDR3 spans 19 residues. J gave up 4 bases and V 1 base, and 19 bases lay outside the gene matches. CDR3 in DNA: TGCGCCAGCAGCCAAGGTGGGGCCCCGACAGGGCCCGATCAATACGAGCAGTACTTC. It translates to CASSQGGAPTGPDQYEQYF.

The V and J genes are TRBV27 and TRBJ2-5; 7 nucleotides align to TRBD1. Germline V gives CDR1 MNHEY, CDR2 SMNVEV (reference sequence). V was pared by 0 bases and J by 5 bases, with 3 bases of the junction left unmatched. This CDR3 region has 14 residues. The CDR3 sequence is CASSLSDRAETQYF. DNA for the CDR3: TGTGCCAGCAGTTTATCCGACAGGGCGGAGACCCAGTACTTC.

This clonotype is classed as medium-sized. The V and J genes are TRBV20-1 and TRBJ1-1, with D hard to call. Germline V gene sequence: CDR1 DFQATT, CDR2 SNEGSKA (reference sequence). Trimming shortened V by 6 bases and J by 0 bases, and 11 bases separated the two germline ends. CDR3 length: 13 amino acids. CDR3 coding DNA: TGCAGTGCCCTCGGGCCTTTGAACACTGAAGCTTTCTTT. It codes for CSALGPLNTEAFF.

This clonotype was seen a handful of times. This sequence joins TRBV20-1 and TRBJ1-5, with 9 bases fitting TRBD1. Germline CDR1 is DFQATT and CDR2 is SNEGSKA (reference sequence). Unmatched junction bases numbered 11, after V lost 6 bases and J lost 2 bases. The CDR3 extends over 16 amino acids. CDR3 nucleotide sequence: TGCAGTGCCAAAACAGGGGGCGCATCGGGCAATCAGCCCCAGCATTTT. This gives the protein CSAKTGGASGNQPQHF.

The genes are TRBV6-1 and TRBJ2-2, with D possibly TRBD1 on 6 matching bases. Germline assignment: CDR1 MNHNS and CDR2 SASEGT. This CDR3 contains 14 residues. V was cut by 6 bases and J by 9 bases, with 17 bases left in between. CDR3 coding DNA: TGTGCCAGCAGCTCATACAGGGCTCACTGGGAGCTGTTTTTT. Its protein is CASSSYRAHWELFF.

V gene TRBV15 combines with J gene TRBJ1-2; D remains ambiguous. The germline V gene has CDR1 LNHNV and CDR2 YYDKDF (reference sequence). Trimming pared 0 bases from V and 8 bases from J, leaving 19 bases between. The CDR3 is 16 amino acids. CDR3 residues: CATSRDLSGRGEGYTF. The DNA of the CDR3 is TGTGCCACCAGCAGAGATCTATCGGGTCGAGGAGAAGGCTACACCTTC.

To note about this clonotype: One end of the junction is discordant with germline, which a read error may explain. This chain links TRBV5-4 with TRBJ2-2; D gene uncertain. Germline CDR1 is SGHNT and CDR2 is YYREEE (reference sequence). This CDR3 spans 14 amino acids. CDR3 region: CAISLVESPKELFF. DNA of the CDR3: TGTGCCATCAGCTTGGTGGAATCCCCTAAGGAGCTGTTTTTT.

This clonotype was seen a few times. The V call is TRBV10-1, the J call TRBJ1-1; 7 bases agree with TRBD1. The CDR3 has 14 amino acids. Germline loops: CDR1 WNHNN, CDR2 SYGVQD (reference sequence). The ends lost 6 bases at V and 5 bases at J; junction bases unmatched: 9. The CDR3 DNA reads as TGCGCCAGCAGGAAATCAGGGGGTCGGACTGAAGCTTTCTTT. This gives the protein CASRKSGGRTEAFF.

This clonotype showed up just a few times. The J gene is TRBJ2-3, the V gene TRBV5-1; 7 nucleotides line up with TRBD1. The CDR3 is 16 amino acids. CDR1 is SGHRS, CDR2 YFSETQ, per germline. V trimming: 2 bases; J trimming: 3 bases; junction bases outside the gene matches: 9. The CDR3 coding sequence is TGCGCCAGCAGCTTAACGACAGGGACCCTAACAGATACGCAGTATTTT. Amino acids: CASSLTTGTLTDTQYF. Together with reference TRBV5-1 and TRBJ2-3, the CDR3 gives the full variable domain: KAGVTQTPRYLIKTRGQQVTLSCSPISGHRSVSWYQQTPGQGLQFLFEYFSETQRNKGNFPGRFSGRQFSNSRSEMNVSTLELGDSALYLCASSLTTGTLTDTQYFGPGTRLTVL.

This clonotype counts as medium-sized. The J gene is TRBJ1-2, the V gene TRBV6-2 or TRBV6-3; no definite D call. The V gene lost 2 bases and the J gene lost 7 bases, with 20 bases spanning the gap. CDR3 size: 16 residues. The germline V gene has CDR1 MNHEY and CDR2 SVGEGT. The CDR3 loop is CASSYPVLTIGGGYTF. CDR3 bases: TGTGCCAGCAGTTACCCCGTATTGACCATCGGCGGTGGCTACACCTTC.

V gene TRBV12-3 or TRBV12-4 combines with J gene TRBJ2-7; D could derive from TRBD1 or TRBD2 (5 bases each). Trimming removed 3 bases at V and 5 bases at J, with 14 bases between. The CDR3 extends over 14 amino acids. CDR3 in amino acids: CASSLIGTWDEQYF. The CDR3 nucleotides read TGTGCCAGCAGTTTGATAGGGACCTGGGACGAGCAGTACTTC.